This T cell receptor beta chain was sequenced in a study of T cells in Graves' hyperthyroidism and ophthalmopathy. Disease duration under 2 months; hyperthyroidism patients were aged 18 to 65. Researchers barred patients who had uncontrolled infection, other autoimmune disease, pregnancy or lactation. First hyperthyroidism diagnosis is when the blood sample was obtained, before any ophthalmopathy symptoms. This clonotype was recorded many times. CDR1 is MNHNS, CDR2 SASEGT, per germline. V lost 10 bases, J lost 2 bases, and 17 bases lay in between. This CDR3 has 14 residues. RNA transcripts gave rise to amplified TCR beta CDR3 regions. The HTBI primer set drove a first-round RT-PCR of the TCR CDR3. TCRdb called the multiplex PCR reads again in MiXCR, with one record for every CDR3 protein. The sample includes over 250,000 distinct CDR3 sequences, around 25% of them seen just once.

The TCR sequence derives from a man in his forties or fifties with Graves' hyperthyroidism that later progressed to Graves' ophthalmopathy. This chain joins TRBV6-1 and TRBJ2-5, with a possible D match to TRBD1 (5 bases). Sequences were obtained from blood. The CDR3 is CATRHVGAQETQYF. Written as DNA, the CDR3 is TGTGCCACCAGACATGTTGGGGCGCAAGAGACCCAGTACTTC.